This T cell receptor (beta chain) was sequenced in a study of blood T cell repertoires in COVID-19. The CDR3 length is 16 residues. Trimming cost V 7 bases and J 0 bases, with 17 bases left between them. The germline V gene encodes CDR1 KGHSH and CDR2 LQKENI. Measured with immunoSEQ multiplex PCR; TCRdb has only the in-frame clones, and not every one. The sample consists of 250,000 or so clones, less than 85% of them appearing once. Participant-reported clinical history was the basis for cohort assignment. The source is a man between 60 and 70 years old who had recovered from COVID-19. The sample comprised PBMCs or T cells enriched from blood (not recorded which). V gene TRBV18 combines with J gene TRBJ2-3, with D maybe TRBD1 (6 bases). The CDR3 region is CASLGVGAFSTDTQYF. CDR3 DNA sequence: TGTGCCAGCTTAGGCGTGGGGGCATTCAGCACAGATACGCAGTATTTT.